This TCR beta chain is from a study of T cell responses to AZD1222 COVID-19 vaccine. Clones were sequenced by immunoSEQ multiplex PCR, and TCRdb holds only the in-frame ones, with some missing. The sample carries about 130,000 clones, 88% recorded once. This CDR3 is built from 14 residues. Per germline, CDR1 LGHDT and CDR2 YNNKEL (reference sequence). Trimming stripped 2 bases from V and 7 bases from J, with 14 bases between. This sequence originates from an adult in good health. Sequencing used peripheral blood, obtained on day 0 of AZD1222 vaccination. V gene TRBV3-1 (or the pseudogene TRBV3-2) combines with J gene TRBJ1-2, with a tentative D call TRBD1 (6 bases). As DNA, the CDR3 is TGTGCCAGCAGCCAAAGAGGACAGTCGCGTGGCTACACCTTC. Translation gives CASSQRGQSRGYTF.